This T cell receptor (beta chain) was recorded in a study of blood T cells in healthy people across ages. This clonotype was observed a few times. Its specificity is unknown. Through a sample-barcoded 5' primer and a J-beta primer mix, a second PCR was run for roughly 7 to 11 cycles. Each cDNA molecule, via a template-switch adaptor with 12 random nucleotides, was tagged. TCRdb reprocessed the 5' RACE reads with MiXCR, giving one entry per CDR3 protein. This table has around 940,000 distinct CDR3 sequences, 51% appearing once. Study results and limitations: Age showed a roughly linear inverse relationship with TCR beta diversity per million T cells. Diversity was estimated from one million T cells, and these estimates were considered underestimates.

The CDR3 is 17 residues long. In germline, CDR1 is LGHDT, CDR2 YNNKEL (reference sequence). Trimming cost V 2 bases and J 4 bases, with 17 bases left between them. Peripheral blood was drawn, approximately 9.5 milliliters per donor. Sequencing was performed on blood. This TCR was sampled from a woman aged 55 to 70 in good health. V gene TRBV3-1 combines with J gene TRBJ2-2; a weak D match, TRBD2 (6 bases). The CDR3 sequence: CASSQPKRADITGELFF. CDR3 sequence (DNA): TGTGCCAGCAGCCAACCGAAGCGGGCGGATATCACCGGGGAGCTGTTTTTT.